One sample yielded the 26 T cell receptor beta chains listed below, sequenced in a study of OX40 agonist ivuxolimab in advanced cancers. The assay was immunoSEQ multiplex PCR, and TCRdb's table has in-frame clones only and misses some. The repertoire holds almost 85,000 clones, with roughly 87% as singletons. The sample in question was CD4+ or CD8+ T cells sorted from blood, obtained in a trial of the OX40 agonist ivuxolimab. The receptors come from an adult with an advanced solid tumor such as melanoma, head and neck, liver or kidney cancer.

In nucleotides, the CDR3 is TGTGCCAGCAGCTTAACGGCCACCTCTGAAGCTTTCTTT. It specifies CASSLTATSEAFF. The gene calls are TRBV7-3 and TRBJ1-1, with unresolved D. In germline, CDR1 is SGHTA, CDR2 FQGTGA. Trimming left V 0 bases short and J 6 bases short, with 8 bases between. The CDR3 runs to 13 residues.

The chain joins TRBV29-1 to TRBJ1-1; 9 bases align to TRBD1. CDR1 and CDR2 (germline): SQVTM, ANQGSEA. There are 17 residues in the CDR3. Trimming took 1 base from V and 7 from J; bases not matched to a gene: 16. CDR3 nucleotide sequence: TGCAGCGTTGAAGGCCGGGACAGGGTTTTTGGAAGGGTTGAAGCTTTCTTT. Protein product: CSVEGRDRVFGRVEAFF. Supplemented by reference TRBV29-1 and TRBJ1-1, the full variable domain reads SAVISQKPSRDICQRGTSLTIQCQVDSQVTMMFWYRQQPGQSLTLIATANQGSEATYESGFVIDKFPISRPNLTFSTLTVSNMSPEDSSIYLCSVEGRDRVFGRVEAFFGQGTRLTVV.

The V call is TRBV2, the J call TRBJ1-4; TRBD1 is a possible D gene (5 bases). The germline gives CDR1 SNHLY, CDR2 FYNNEI. The CDR3 sequence is 15 residues long. V was shortened by 7 bases and J by 5 bases, with 17 bases between the two germline ends. Written as DNA, the CDR3 is TGTGCCAGCAAGTCCCAGGGAGGAGAAAATGAAAAACTGTTTTTT. Its translation: CASKSQGGENEKLFF.

V and J are TRBV9 and TRBJ1-5, with D perhaps TRBD1 (6 bases). The CDR3 totals 19 residues. V lost 3 bases, J lost 5 bases, and 27 bases lay in between. CDR1 is SGDLS, CDR2 YYNGEE, per germline. CDR3 in amino acids: CASSAPRTAVGALDQPQHF. Here the CDR3 DNA reads TGTGCCAGCAGCGCCCCCCGGACAGCCGTGGGCGCCCTGGATCAGCCCCAGCATTTT.

The V gene is TRBV15, the J gene TRBJ2-7, with D uncertain. V dropped 0 bases and J dropped 0 bases, with 15 bases sitting between them. Germline V gives CDR1 LNHNV, CDR2 YYDKDF (reference sequence). The length of the CDR3 is 17 residues. This CDR3 reads CATSRDKSSSASYEQYF. The DNA of the CDR3 is TGTGCCACCAGCAGAGATAAGTCTAGTTCCGCCTCCTACGAGCAGTACTTC.

The chain employs TRBV2 and TRBJ1-1; 7 bases line up with TRBD1. The CDR3 is 13 amino acids. The germline gives CDR1 SNHLY, CDR2 FYNNEI. J gave up 4 bases and V 3 bases, and 2 bases lay outside the gene matches. As DNA, the CDR3 is TGTGCCAGCAGTGATCAGGGGGGCACTGAAGCTTTCTTT. Translation: CASSDQGGTEAFF. Based on the CDR3 plus reference TRBV2 and TRBJ1-1, the full variable domain is EPEVTQTPSHQVTQMGQEVILRCVPISNHLYFYWYRQILGQKVEFLVSFYNNEISEKSEIFDDQFSVERPDGSNFTLKIRSTKLEDSAMYFCASSDQGGTEAFFGQGTRLTVV.

This chain links TRBV5-4 with TRBJ2-3; D is undetermined. V was trimmed by 1 base and J by 4 bases, leaving 19 bases between them. This CDR3 region has 17 residues. Per the germline V gene, CDR1 is SGHNT and CDR2 is YYREEE (reference sequence). For the CDR3, the DNA is TGTGCCAGCAGCTTGAGCGCCAGACTCCTAGAGGCAGATACGCAGTATTTT. As protein: CASSLSARLLEADTQYF.

The genes are TRBV19 and TRBJ2-7; a possible D gene is TRBD1 (8 bases). Germline CDR1 LNHDA, CDR2 SQIVND (reference sequence). This CDR3 has 16 amino acids. The germline V and J ends were trimmed by 4 bases and 6 bases, with 22 bases remaining between them. The chain's CDR3 is CASSKGRGTGRLEQYF. The CDR3 nucleotides are TGTGCCAGTAGTAAGGGGAGGGGGACAGGCCGTCTCGAGCAGTACTTC. Full variable domain (missing parts from reference TRBV19 and TRBJ2-7): DGGITQSPKYLFRKEGQNVTLSCEQNLNHDAMYWYRQDPGQGLRLIYYSQIVNDFQKGDIAEGYSVSREKKESFPLTVTSAQKNPTAFYLCASSKGRGTGRLEQYFGPGTRLTVT.

The chain has TRBV5-1 and TRBJ2-7; no clear D. The germline V gene has CDR1 SGHRS and CDR2 YFSETQ. Trimming cost V 0 bases and J 0 bases, with 7 bases left between them. CDR3 size: 14 residues. CDR3 amino acids: CASSLDPSSYEQYF. CDR3 DNA sequence: TGCGCCAGCAGCTTGGACCCTAGCTCCTACGAGCAGTACTTC.

The gene calls are TRBV28 and TRBJ2-7, with 13 positions matching TRBD2. This CDR3 contains 16 residues. V lost 4 bases and J lost 6; bases outside the gene matches: 9. Germline lookup yields CDR1 MDHEN and CDR2 SYDVKM. The DNA of the CDR3 is TGTGCCAGCAGTTCCCCTGGGACTAGCGGGACTCGCGAGCAGTACTTC. Its protein product is CASSSPGTSGTREQYF.

The rearrangement uses TRBV28 and TRBJ2-1; perhaps TRBD1 as D (5 bases). The CDR3 runs to 15 residues. Trimming took 8 bases from V and 5 from J, leaving 19 bases between them. Germline V gene data show CDR1 as MDHEN and CDR2 as SYDVKM. The CDR3 spells CASGSRRQHNNEQFF. The CDR3 region has the DNA TGTGCCAGCGGCTCGAGGAGACAGCATAACAATGAGCAGTTCTTC.

The rearrangement uses TRBV7-2 and TRBJ2-1; possible D gene TRBD2, 5 bases. The V gene's germline CDR1 is SGHTA and CDR2 FQGNSA. The CDR3 length is 14 residues. Trimming took off 2 bases at V and 7 bases at J, with 12 bases between the two ends. CDR3 residues: CASSLSRTPNEQFF. The DNA for the CDR3 is TGTGCCAGCAGCTTATCTCGGACTCCTAATGAGCAGTTCTTC.

The chain links TRBV2 to TRBJ1-2, with a weak D call TRBD1 (5 bases). V gave up 3 bases and J gave up 4 bases, with 15 bases separating them. The germline V gene has CDR1 SNHLY and CDR2 FYNNEI. The length of the CDR3 is 15 residues. CDR3 DNA: TGTGCCAGCAGTGATACCCTAACCGGGGGCTATGGCTACACCTTC. Protein: CASSDTLTGGYGYTF.

J is TRBJ1-2 and V is TRBV9; D gene unclear. The V gene lost 4 bases and the J gene lost 2 bases, with 15 bases spanning the gap. Germline CDR1 is SGDLS and CDR2 is YYNGEE. The CDR3 consists of 15 residues. This chain's CDR3 is CASSPQGILNYGYTF. As DNA, the CDR3 is TGTGCCAGCAGCCCCCAAGGCATCCTGAACTATGGCTACACCTTC. Using reference TRBV9 and TRBJ1-2 for the parts outside the CDR3, the full variable domain is DSGVTQTPKHLITATGQRVTLRCSPRSGDLSVYWYQQSLDQGLQFLIQYYNGEERAKGNILERFSAQQFPDLHSELNLSSLELGDSALYFCASSPQGILNYGYTFGSGTRLTVV.

The genes are TRBV10-1 and TRBJ1-5; no definite D call. V lost 6 bases to trimming and J lost 0 bases, with 9 bases between them. CDR1 is WNHNN, CDR2 SYGVQD, per germline (reference sequence). The CDR3 sequence is 14 residues long. CDR3 loop: CASRPAPSNQPQHF. The CDR3 DNA reads TGCGCCAGCAGGCCCGCCCCTAGCAATCAGCCCCAGCATTTT.

The chain uses TRBV2 and TRBJ2-2; 8 bases align to TRBD2. The CDR3 has 12 residues. V lost 7 bases to trimming and J lost 6 bases; unmatched junction nucleotides: 1. Germline CDR1 SNHLY, CDR2 FYNNEI. CDR3 loop: CASKTSAGELFF. The CDR3 DNA reads TGTGCCAGCAAGACTAGCGCCGGGGAGCTGTTTTTT. Full variable domain (outside the CDR3, taken from reference TRBV2 and TRBJ2-2): EPEVTQTPSHQVTQMGQEVILRCVPISNHLYFYWYRQILGQKVEFLVSFYNNEISEKSEIFDDQFSVERPDGSNFTLKIRSTKLEDSAMYFCASKTSAGELFFGEGSRLTVL.

This chain uses TRBV6-5 with TRBJ1-1; 7 bases align to TRBD1. V was clipped by 8 bases and J by 1 base; unmatched bases: 1. CDR1 and CDR2 (germline): MNHEY, SVGAGI. This CDR3 region has 12 residues. The CDR3 reads CASGTANTEAFF. DNA of the CDR3: TGTGCCAGCGGGACAGCGAACACTGAAGCTTTCTTT.

The chain links TRBV12-2 to TRBJ2-6; TRBD1, as called in the table, went unchecked against the DNA. TRBV12-2 is classified as a pseudogene. This CDR3 comprises 21 residues. CDR3 nucleotide sequence: TGTGCAAGTCGCCCCCGCGGGGACAGGGGGACCAGTACGACCTGGGCCAACGTCCTGACTTTC. This sequence encodes CASRPRGDRGTSTTWANVLTF.

This clone has only one observation. The chain recombines TRBV18 with TRBJ2-3; D is ambiguous. CDR1 and CDR2 from the germline V gene are KGHSH and LQKENI. This CDR3 has 16 amino acids. The V end lost 0 bases, the J end lost 0 bases, and 10 bases lay between the germline ends. The CDR3 loop is CASSPPQGRSTDTQYF. The DNA for the CDR3 is TGTGCCAGCTCACCACCGCAAGGTCGAAGCACAGATACGCAGTATTTT.

In DNA form, the CDR3 reads TGTGCCAGCAGTTACTCGTTACCACAGGGGGGTGGCTACACCTTC. Translated, it gives CASSYSLPQGGGYTF. This sequence joins TRBV6-5 and TRBJ1-2; TRBD1 matches at 8 bases. Germline V gene sequence: CDR1 MNHEY, CDR2 SVGAGI. The CDR3 runs to 15 residues. V dropped 0 bases and J dropped 7; count of bases not matched to a gene: 7.

This chain joins TRBV4-3 and TRBJ2-4; the match to TRBD2 covers 8 bases. Per germline, CDR1 LGHNA and CDR2 YSLEER. V trimming: 3 bases; J trimming: 8 bases; junction bases outside the gene matches: 6. There are 14 residues in the CDR3. This CDR3 is CASSQSGSRDIQYF. The CDR3, as DNA: TGCGCCAGCAGCCAGAGCGGGAGTAGGGACATTCAGTACTTC.

This chain joins TRBV11-3 and TRBJ2-5; D gene ambiguous. V was pared by 3 bases and J by 4 bases, with 9 bases between. Germline V gives CDR1 SGHNT, CDR2 YENEEA. The CDR3 length is 13 residues. CDR3 coding DNA: TGTGCCAGCAGCTTGGGCAGAAGAGAGACCCAGTACTTC. As protein: CASSLGRRETQYF.

V usage is TRBV4-2 and J usage is TRBJ1-4; 8 bases agree with TRBD1. V shed 2 bases and J 5 bases; nucleotides not matched to a gene: 4. The V gene's germline CDR1 is LGHNA and CDR2 YNFKEQ. The CDR3 is 15 amino acids. Written as DNA, the CDR3 is TGTGCCAGCAGCCAATCGGGACAGGAGAATGAAAAACTGTTTTTT. Its protein is CASSQSGQENEKLFF.

The chain uses TRBV6-1 and TRBJ1-5, with a tentative D call TRBD1 (6 bases). This CDR3 comprises 14 residues. CDR1 and CDR2 (germline): MNHNS, SASEGT. Trimming removed 4 bases from V and 6 bases from J, with 13 bases in between. The CDR3 DNA reads as TGTGCCAGCAGTGGACAGGTTAGGGCTCAGCCCCAGCATTTT. Translating gives CASSGQVRAQPQHF.

The rearrangement links TRBV28 to TRBJ1-2, with 7 bases fitting TRBD1. Per germline, CDR1 MDHEN and CDR2 SYDVKM. This CDR3 is built from 13 residues. The CDR3 DNA is TGTGAGGTCAGAGGGGGCGCTGACTATGGCTACACCTTC. Translated, it gives CEVRGGADYGYTF.

As concerns this clone: The germline gene is not matched at one end of the junction; a read error may be the cause. The CDR3 DNA reads TGTGCCAGCAGCCTAGGACTGGGGGCCAAAAACATTCAGTACTTC. As protein: CASSLGLGAKNIQYF. The rearrangement links TRBV13 to TRBJ2-4, with D perhaps matching TRBD2 (5 bases). The CDR3 sequence is 15 residues long. Germline lookup yields CDR1 PRHDT and CDR2 FYEKMQ (reference sequence).